These 27 T cell receptor beta chains were all obtained from the same sample, sequenced in a study of T cell responses to AZD1222 COVID-19 vaccine (dated by TCRdb to about 2021). The sample's time point label, decoded: baseline before first vaccination. The library was made by the immunoSEQ multiplex PCR assay. TCRdb re-hosts the immuneACCESS table, in-frame sequences only. Its copies lack some clones; in the studies checked, an unresolved V gene accounts for under half of them, and the cause for the rest is not known. Recorded for this sample are 100,000 to 150,000 clones; about 89% of them occurred a single time. Around 9.3% of the sample belongs to the ten largest clones. This sample comprised peripheral blood, obtained on day 0 of AZD1222 vaccination. These receptors all stem from an adult in good health.

The rearrangement uses TRBV4-3 and TRBJ1-2, with D perhaps TRBD1 (5 bases). V lost 4 bases, J lost 7 bases, and 13 bases lay in between. Germline loops: CDR1 LGHNA, CDR2 YSLEER. The CDR3 consists of 13 residues. The CDR3 DNA follows: TGCGCCAGCAGCCGCTGGGGCAGTAGTGGCTACACCTTC. Its protein is CASSRWGSSGYTF.

The chain combines TRBV12-2 with TRBJ2-2; whether TRBD1, the table's D call, matches the DNA was not checked. TRBV12-2 is labeled a pseudogene. The CDR3 has 16 amino acids. The CDR3 loop is CASRRKDRFNTGELFF. Here the CDR3 DNA reads TGTGCAAGTCGCCGAAAGGACAGGTTCAACACCGGGGAGCTGTTTTTT.

The chain employs TRBV4-1 and TRBJ1-2; D might be TRBD1 (6 bases). V shed 3 bases and J shed 1 base, with 12 bases lying between them. The length of the CDR3 is 15 residues. Per germline, CDR1 MGHRA and CDR2 YSYEKL. The CDR3 region is CASSQGHLLNYGYTF. The DNA of the CDR3 is TGCGCCAGCAGCCAGGGACACCTCCTTAACTATGGCTACACCTTC.

The chain carries TRBV11-2 and TRBJ2-2, with D unclear. The CDR3 contains 13 residues. Per the germline V gene, CDR1 is SGHAT and CDR2 is FQNNGV. V lost 1 base and J 6 bases, leaving 6 bases between the germline ends. This chain's CDR3 is CASSLVIPGELFF. The CDR3 DNA follows: TGTGCCAGCAGCTTAGTGATCCCCGGGGAGCTGTTTTTT.

The chain links TRBV7-8 to TRBJ2-1, with no clear D. Germline CDR1 SGHVS, CDR2 FQNEAQ. Trimming cost V 3 bases and J 3 bases, with 12 bases left between them. CDR3 length equals 15 residues. The CDR3 here is CASSFPGARYNEQFF. In nucleotides, the CDR3 is TGTGCCAGCAGCTTTCCGGGCGCGCGCTACAATGAGCAGTTCTTC.

The rearrangement links TRBV18 to TRBJ2-7; 8 nucleotides match TRBD1. This CDR3 region has 13 residues. Losses at the gene ends were 5 bases for V and 3 bases for J; bases not matched to a gene: 3. The germline V gene encodes CDR1 KGHSH and CDR2 LQKENI. The CDR3: CASSTTGGYEQYF. The CDR3 DNA follows: TGTGCCAGCTCAACTACAGGGGGCTACGAGCAGTACTTC.

This clone was detected once. J is TRBJ1-2 and V is TRBV5-4; D is perhaps TRBD1 (5 bases). The V gene lost 7 bases and the J gene lost 6 bases, with 16 bases spanning the gap. The germline V gene encodes CDR1 SGHNT and CDR2 YYREEE (reference sequence). This CDR3 has 13 amino acids. The DNA for the CDR3 is TGTGCCAGCGCCTCCCAGGGAGTGAATGGCTACACCTTC. Translation: CASASQGVNGYTF.

The V gene is TRBV7-9, the J gene TRBJ2-7; 10 bases map to TRBD2. Trimming took 5 bases from V and 1 from J; bases not matched to a gene: 5. Germline values: CDR1 SEHNR, CDR2 FQNEAQ (reference sequence). The CDR3 extends over 15 amino acids. CDR3 in amino acids: CASSPSSGGSYEQYF. Written as DNA, the CDR3 is TGTGCCAGCAGCCCCAGTAGCGGGGGGTCCTACGAGCAGTACTTC.

The rearrangement joins TRBV27 to TRBJ2-2; the D gene is possibly TRBD1 (6 bases). Deletions cut 1 base from V and 0 bases from J, with 9 bases between. The CDR3 has 16 residues. Germline V gives CDR1 MNHEY, CDR2 SMNVEV (reference sequence). This CDR3 is CASSLYRVANTGELFF. CDR3 nucleotides: TGTGCCAGCAGTTTATACAGGGTCGCGAACACCGGGGAGCTGTTTTTT.

The rearrangement uses TRBV2 and TRBJ1-5; a possible D gene is TRBD1 (6 bases). The V gene lost 4 bases and the J gene lost 3 bases, with 10 bases spanning the gap. CDR1 and CDR2 from the germline V gene are SNHLY and FYNNEI. This CDR3 has 14 residues. CDR3 residues: CASSGRTDNQPQHF. CDR3 in DNA: TGTGCCAGCAGTGGGCGGACAGACAATCAGCCCCAGCATTTT.

This chain links TRBV6-5 with TRBJ2-7, with a weak D call TRBD1 (6 bases). The CDR3 runs to 15 residues. Germline V gives CDR1 MNHEY, CDR2 SVGAGI. V shed 6 bases and J shed 2 bases, with 17 bases lying between them. The CDR3 region has the DNA TGTGCCAGCAGAAGGGCCGGGACACAGACCTACGAGCAGTACTTC. It translates to CASRRAGTQTYEQYF.

The chain carries TRBV28 and TRBJ2-5; D gene unclear. The germline V gene encodes CDR1 MDHEN and CDR2 SYDVKM. Trimming pared 2 bases from V and 1 base from J, leaving 8 bases between. This CDR3 spans 14 amino acids. The CDR3 region is CASSLTQTQETQYF. The CDR3 nucleotides are TGTGCCAGCAGTTTAACCCAGACCCAAGAGACCCAGTACTTC.

V usage is TRBV7-9 and J usage is TRBJ1-2; 7 bases align to TRBD1. With V trimmed by 1 base and J by 4 bases, 3 bases remained unmatched. The CDR3 contains 14 residues. Germline CDR1 and CDR2: SEHNR and FQNEAQ (reference sequence). Here the CDR3 DNA reads TGTGCCAGCAGCTTAGGACAGGGTGGCTATGGCTACACCTTC. Protein: CASSLGQGGYGYTF.

The rearrangement joins TRBV14 to TRBJ1-1, with D possibly matching TRBD1 (6 bases). V gave up 5 bases and J gave up 0 bases, with 10 bases separating them. The CDR3 spans 14 residues. CDR1 is SGHDN, CDR2 FVKESK, per germline. CDR3 amino acids: CASSDRLMNTEAFF. The CDR3 DNA reads TGTGCCAGCAGCGACAGGCTCATGAACACTGAAGCTTTCTTT.

The chain uses TRBV25-1 and TRBJ2-1; tentatively, D is TRBD2 (5 bases). V lost 6 bases to trimming and J lost 0 bases, with 9 bases between them. The CDR3 has 14 residues. Germline V gene data show CDR1 as MGHDK and CDR2 as SYGVNS. The CDR3: CASRPGSSYNEQFF. For the CDR3, the DNA is TGTGCCAGCAGGCCGGGGAGCTCCTACAATGAGCAGTTCTTC.

As DNA, the CDR3 is TGTGCCAGCTCACCACCGACTAGCGGGGAGGGTCGGTATGAGCAGTTCTTC. Amino acid sequence: CASSPPTSGEGRYEQFF. The genes are TRBV18 and TRBJ2-1; 11 positions match TRBD2. Germline V gene lookup returns CDR1 KGHSH and CDR2 LQKENI. The V segment lost 0 bases and the J segment 8 bases; nucleotides outside the gene matches: 9. This CDR3 region has 17 residues.

V is TRBV4-2 and J is TRBJ2-3, with no clear D. V was trimmed by 0 bases and J by 0 bases, leaving 13 bases between them. This CDR3 is built from 17 residues. Germline CDR1 reads LGHNA; CDR2 reads YNFKEQ. The CDR3 spells CASSQDIVGVSTDTQYF. For the CDR3, the DNA is TGTGCCAGCAGCCAAGACATAGTTGGAGTTAGCACAGATACGCAGTATTTT.

The rearrangement uses TRBV5-5 and TRBJ2-7; 8 nucleotides line up with TRBD2. The CDR3 is made up of 13 amino acids. The V segment lost 2 bases and the J segment 5 bases; nucleotides outside the gene matches: 3. Per germline, CDR1 SGHKS and CDR2 YYEKEE (reference sequence). In DNA form, the CDR3 reads TGTGCCAGCAGCTTAACAGCGGGAGACGAGCAGTACTTC. Protein sequence: CASSLTAGDEQYF. The full variable domain, with the rest looked up from reference TRBV5-5 and TRBJ2-7, is DAGVTQSPTHLIKTRGQQVTLRCSPISGHKSVSWYQQVLGQGPQFIFQYYEKEERGRGNFPDRFSARQFPNYSSELNVNALLLGDSALYLCASSLTAGDEQYFGPGTRLTVT.

The chain employs TRBV19 and TRBJ2-3; D gene uncertain. CDR1 is LNHDA and CDR2 is SQIVND in the germline V gene (reference sequence). The CDR3 sequence is 13 residues long. V shed 6 bases and J shed 6 bases, with 13 bases lying between them. This CDR3 reads CASSGDGGDTQYF. DNA for the CDR3: TGTGCCAGTAGCGGAGACGGTGGGGATACGCAGTATTTT.

The chain recombines TRBV18 with TRBJ2-5; D unresolved. Germline CDR1 reads KGHSH; CDR2 reads LQKENI. V was pared by 2 bases and J by 4 bases, with 14 bases between. The CDR3 covers 15 residues. DNA of the CDR3: TGTGCCAGCTCACCAAGACCCGCATTTGGAGAGACCCAGTACTTC. Its protein product is CASSPRPAFGETQYF.

This chain links TRBV30 with TRBJ2-5; TRBD2 is a possible D gene (6 bases). The CDR3 sequence is 12 residues long. Germline CDR1 is GTSNPN and CDR2 is SVGIG (reference sequence). V was cut by 4 bases and J by 4 bases, with 10 bases left in between. The chain's CDR3 is CAWIGSGETQYF. DNA of the CDR3: TGTGCCTGGATCGGGAGCGGAGAGACCCAGTACTTC.

The chain links TRBV11-3 to TRBJ2-4, with D perhaps matching TRBD1 or TRBD2 (5 bases each). Germline V gene data show CDR1 as SGHNT and CDR2 as YENEEA. Trimming took 0 bases from V and 0 from J, leaving 9 bases between them. The length of the CDR3 is 16 residues. CDR3 nucleotide sequence: TGTGCCAGCAGCTTAGAGGGACCGTTAGCCAAAAACATTCAGTACTTC. Residues: CASSLEGPLAKNIQYF.

V gene TRBV5-1 combines with J gene TRBJ2-3; D is possibly TRBD1 or TRBD2 (6 bases each). Germline V gene sequence: CDR1 SGHRS, CDR2 YFSETQ. The V gene lost 6 bases and the J gene lost 4 bases, with 15 bases spanning the gap. This CDR3 is built from 14 residues. The CDR3 bases are TGCGCCAGCATGGAGGGCCCAGGGGCAGATACGCAGTATTTT. This gives the protein CASMEGPGADTQYF.

The chain recombines TRBV18 with TRBJ2-3; 11 nucleotides line up with TRBD1. Germline loops: CDR1 KGHSH, CDR2 LQKENI. J gave up 5 bases and V 5 bases, and 6 bases lay outside the gene matches. This CDR3 has 15 amino acids. The CDR3 sequence is CASSEDRGHKDTQYF. CDR3 bases: TGTGCCAGCTCAGAGGACAGGGGGCATAAAGATACGCAGTATTTT.

The rearrangement uses TRBV12-3 or TRBV12-4 and TRBJ2-7; D is unclear. The V and J ends lost 5 bases and 4 bases respectively, with 12 bases between them. This CDR3 contains 13 residues. CDR3 sequence (DNA): TGTGCCAGCAGTCCCCAGGTGGCATACGAGCAGTACTTC. Translation: CASSPQVAYEQYF.

This rearrangement joins TRBV7-9 to TRBJ2-3, with unresolved D. CDR1 and CDR2 (germline): SEHNR, FQNEAQ (reference sequence). The CDR3 runs to 16 residues. Trimming pared 7 bases from V and 0 bases from J, leaving 17 bases between. CDR3 bases: TGTGCCAGCAACCTCGGCCTAGTACCTAGCACAGATACGCAGTATTTT. Its translation: CASNLGLVPSTDTQYF. The whole variable domain, remainder taken from reference TRBV7-9 and TRBJ2-3, is DTGVSQNPRHKITKRGQNVTFRCDPISEHNRLYWYRQTLGQGPEFLTYFQNEAQLEKSRLLSDRFSAERPKGSFSTLEIQRTEQGDSAMYLCASNLGLVPSTDTQYFGPGTRLTVL.

CDR3 in amino acids: CASSYPRAGNQPQHF. DNA of the CDR3: TGTGCCAGCAGTTACCCTCGAGCGGGAAATCAGCCCCAGCATTTT. The chain employs TRBV6-6 and TRBJ1-5; no clear D. V was trimmed by 2 bases and J by 4 bases, leaving 12 bases between them. The CDR3 totals 15 residues. CDR1 MNHNY and CDR2 SVGAGI come from the germline V gene (reference sequence).